This record covers a single T cell receptor (beta chain). Source study methods: Quantification of nucleated cells was approximated via reference gene primer amplification. Data came from immunoSEQ multiplex PCR; TCRdb stores just in-frame clones and leaves some out. The V and J calls and clone size are taken from that table; D and trimming were inferred from the DNA. The sample shows 120,000 or so clones, 65% to 90% of them seen only once. This sample was taken from a study of blood T cell repertoires in COVID-19. For the study at large: Samples came from the United States, Italy and Spain, spanning acute and convalescent COVID-19. T cells, B-cell-depleted T cells, or PBMCs supplied cDNA or gDNA.

V shed 4 bases and J shed 1 base, with 12 bases lying between them. The CDR3 totals 15 residues. Germline CDR1 and CDR2: SGHKS and YYEKEE (reference sequence). This chain links TRBV5-5 with TRBJ1-5; D is perhaps TRBD1 (6 bases). The TCR was taken from a woman older than 75 with acute or convalescent COVID-19. Input material: peripheral blood. As DNA, the CDR3 is TGTGCCAGCAGCCTTGCCGACAGGAGCAATCAGCCCCAGCATTTT. Residues: CASSLADRSNQPQHF.